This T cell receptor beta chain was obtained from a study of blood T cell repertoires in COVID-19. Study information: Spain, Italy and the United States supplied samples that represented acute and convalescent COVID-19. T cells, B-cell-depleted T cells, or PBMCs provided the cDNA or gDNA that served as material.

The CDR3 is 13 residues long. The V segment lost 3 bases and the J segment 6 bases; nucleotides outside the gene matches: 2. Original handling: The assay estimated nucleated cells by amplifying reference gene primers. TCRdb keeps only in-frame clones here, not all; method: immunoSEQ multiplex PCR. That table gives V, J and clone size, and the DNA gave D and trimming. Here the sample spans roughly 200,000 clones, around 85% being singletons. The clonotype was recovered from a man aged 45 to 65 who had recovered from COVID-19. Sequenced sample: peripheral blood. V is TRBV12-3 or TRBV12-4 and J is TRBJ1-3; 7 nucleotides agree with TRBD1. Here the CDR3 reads CASSFGTANTIYF. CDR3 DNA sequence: TGTGCCAGCAGTTTTGGGACAGCAAACACCATATATTTT.